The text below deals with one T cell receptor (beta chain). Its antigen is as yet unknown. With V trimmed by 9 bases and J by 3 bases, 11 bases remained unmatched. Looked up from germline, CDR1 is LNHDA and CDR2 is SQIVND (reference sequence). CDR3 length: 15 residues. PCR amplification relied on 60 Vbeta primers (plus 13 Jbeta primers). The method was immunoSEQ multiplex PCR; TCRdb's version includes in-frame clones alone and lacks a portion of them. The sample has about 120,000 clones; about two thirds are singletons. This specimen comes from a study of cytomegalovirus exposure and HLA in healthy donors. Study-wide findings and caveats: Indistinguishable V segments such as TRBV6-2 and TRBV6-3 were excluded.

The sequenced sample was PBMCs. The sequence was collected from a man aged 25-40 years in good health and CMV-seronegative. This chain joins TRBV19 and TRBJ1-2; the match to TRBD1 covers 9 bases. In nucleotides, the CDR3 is TGTGCCAGCAGCCCGGACAGGGGAGGAGACTATGGCTACACCTTC. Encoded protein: CASSPDRGGDYGYTF.